These 24 T cell receptor beta chains originate from one sample sequenced in a study of blood T cell repertoires in COVID-19. The table came from immunoSEQ multiplex PCR; TCRdb's copy has only in-frame clones and leaves some out. Found here are roughly 330,000 clones, roughly 90% of them singletons; the top ten hold approximately 9.4%. The source material was peripheral blood. The origin of the receptors is a man aged 30 to 45 with COVID-19, enrolled during active disease.

This chain connects TRBV19 to TRBJ1-1; 9 nucleotides match TRBD1. The CDR3 has 14 residues. V lost 6 bases to trimming and J lost 1 base; unmatched junction nucleotides: 3. Germline V gene sequence: CDR1 LNHDA, CDR2 SQIVND (reference sequence). CDR3 DNA: TGTGCCAGTAGCCCGGACAGGGGGAACACTGAAGCTTTCTTT. It codes for CASSPDRGNTEAFF.

Comment on this clone: Within the sample, other DNA sequences also encode this same CDR3. This chain joins TRBV5-6 and TRBJ1-2, with 7 bases matching TRBD1. Germline values: CDR1 SGHDT, CDR2 YYEEEE. V was pared by 0 bases and J by 0 bases, with 2 bases of the junction left unmatched. The CDR3 consists of 15 residues. The CDR3 nucleotides are TGTGCCAGCAGCTTGGGGCAGGGGGCTAACTATGGCTACACCTTC. Its protein is CASSLGQGANYGYTF.

The chain combines TRBV5-1 with TRBJ1-2; tentatively, D is TRBD1 (6 bases). Germline V gives CDR1 SGHRS, CDR2 YFSETQ. V lost 0 bases, J lost 2 bases, and 11 bases lay in between. The CDR3 is made up of 15 amino acids. The CDR3 DNA sequence: TGCGCCAGCAGCTTGGGGGCAGGGACAAACTATGGCTACACCTTC. This translates into CASSLGAGTNYGYTF. Looking up the rest from reference TRBV5-1 and TRBJ1-2 gives the full variable domain: KAGVTQTPRYLIKTRGQQVTLSCSPISGHRSVSWYQQTPGQGLQFLFEYFSETQRNKGNFPGRFSGRQFSNSRSEMNVSTLELGDSALYLCASSLGAGTNYGYTFGSGTRLTVV.

The chain carries TRBV27 and TRBJ1-1; tentatively, D is TRBD1 (6 bases). CDR3 length equals 15 residues. The germline gives CDR1 MNHEY, CDR2 SMNVEV (reference sequence). The V gene lost 2 bases and the J gene lost 8 bases, with 18 bases spanning the gap. Written as DNA, the CDR3 is TGTGCCAGCAGTTTAGTTGGGACATCGTCTCGAGAAGCTTTCTTT. Protein product: CASSLVGTSSREAFF.

The chain is built from TRBV7-3 and TRBJ1-6; the D gene is possibly TRBD1 (6 bases). Germline V gene data show CDR1 as SGHTA and CDR2 as FQGTGA. Trimming took off 4 bases at V and 4 bases at J, with 8 bases between the two ends. The CDR3 covers 14 residues. The CDR3 reads CASSSGQYNSPLHF. CDR3 coding DNA: TGTGCCAGCAGCTCCGGACAGTATAATTCACCCCTCCACTTT.

The rearrangement joins TRBV12-5 to TRBJ2-1; no firm D call. This CDR3 is built from 15 residues. Germline CDR1 reads LGHNT; CDR2 reads FRNRAP. Trimming removed 2 bases at V and 0 bases at J, with 8 bases between. CDR3 bases: TGTGCTAGTGGTTTGTTCTGGAGCTCCTACAATGAGCAGTTCTTC. Its translation: CASGLFWSSYNEQFF.

The chain carries TRBV25-1 and TRBJ1-2; D ambiguous. V lost 4 bases and J lost 8, with 17 bases in between. The germline CDR1 and CDR2 sequences are MGHDK and SYGVNS. The CDR3 totals 14 residues. The DNA of the CDR3 is TGTGCCAGCAGTGGAAAAAAGGGAGGGTACGGCTACACCTTC. This encodes CASSGKKGGYGYTF.

This clone was observed a single time. The J gene is TRBJ2-1, the V gene TRBV27, with D tentatively TRBD1 (6 bases). The CDR3 is made up of 16 amino acids. Germline V gene data show CDR1 as MNHEY and CDR2 as SMNVEV (reference sequence). V lost 5 bases to trimming and J lost 6 bases, with 20 bases between them. The CDR3 sequence: CASSINTGAGVNEQFF. Here the CDR3 DNA reads TGTGCCAGCAGTATAAACACCGGGGCAGGGGTCAATGAGCAGTTCTTC.

The chain is built from TRBV6-2 or TRBV6-3 and TRBJ2-2; 7 nucleotides align to TRBD1. CDR1 is MNHEY and CDR2 is SVGEGT in the germline V gene. Unmatched junction bases numbered 16, after V lost 3 bases and J lost 0 bases. CDR3 size: 20 residues. The CDR3 sequence: CASSYRDFIYGTANTGELFF. For the CDR3, the DNA is TGTGCCAGCAGTTATCGGGATTTTATTTACGGGACAGCGAACACCGGGGAGCTGTTTTTT.

The J gene is TRBJ2-5, the V gene TRBV3-1 (or the pseudogene TRBV3-2), with 9 bases that match TRBD2. CDR1 is LGHDT and CDR2 is YNNKEL in the germline V gene (reference sequence). Trimming took 0 bases from V and 3 from J; bases not matched to a gene: 2. The CDR3 sequence is 15 residues long. For the CDR3, the DNA is TGTGCCAGCAGCCAAGATCCTAGCGGGGAAGAGACCCAGTACTTC. Translated: CASSQDPSGEETQYF.

V and J are TRBV4-2 and TRBJ1-3; no firm D call. This CDR3 spans 18 amino acids. Germline values: CDR1 LGHNA, CDR2 YNFKEQ. V lost 4 bases, J lost 3 bases, and 22 bases lay in between. The CDR3 DNA follows: TGTGCCAGCAGCCTTTTGGCCAGTCGAAACCTCTTTGGAAACACCATATATTTT. Residues: CASSLLASRNLFGNTIYF.

The genes are TRBV4-2 and TRBJ2-7; the match to TRBD1 covers 7 bases. V shed 1 base, J shed 2 bases, and the junction held 5 bases outside the gene matches. The germline V gene encodes CDR1 LGHNA and CDR2 YNFKEQ. The CDR3 extends over 15 amino acids. CDR3 protein: CASSQAGTVTYEQYF. CDR3 nucleotide sequence: TGTGCCAGCAGCCAAGCGGGGACAGTCACCTACGAGCAGTACTTC.

V is TRBV7-6 and J is TRBJ2-7; 10 nucleotides align to TRBD2. Germline loops: CDR1 SGHVS, CDR2 FNYEAQ. J gave up 2 bases and V 5 bases, and 6 bases lay outside the gene matches. The CDR3 runs to 15 residues. The CDR3 region has the DNA TGTGCCAGCAGCGAAGGGACTAGCGCAACCTACGAGCAGTACTTC. Translation: CASSEGTSATYEQYF. The full variable domain, its missing parts supplied by reference TRBV7-6 and TRBJ2-7, is GAGVSQSPRYKVTKRGQDVALRCDPISGHVSLYWYRQALGQGPEFLTYFNYEAQQDKSGLPNDRFSAERPEGSISTLTIQRTEQRDSAMYRCASSEGTSATYEQYFGPGTRLTVT.

The V and J genes are TRBV19 and TRBJ2-2; 14 nucleotides align to TRBD2. Germline V lookup: CDR1 LNHDA, CDR2 SQIVND (reference sequence). The CDR3 has 17 residues. After removal of 4 bases from V and 5 bases from J, the junction contained 6 bases not matched to a gene. CDR3 in DNA: TGTGCCAGTAGTACGGGACTAGCGGGAGTTAGGACCGGGGAGCTGTTTTTT. Translated, it gives CASSTGLAGVRTGELFF.

The chain links TRBV19 to TRBJ2-7, with a weak D call TRBD1 (6 bases). Trimming removed 5 bases at V and 5 bases at J, with 19 bases between. The CDR3 consists of 15 residues. Germline assignment: CDR1 LNHDA and CDR2 SQIVND (reference sequence). The CDR3 DNA reads as TGTGCCAGTAGTGTCCGGGTCATAGGGGGTAACGAGCAGTACTTC. Amino acid sequence: CASSVRVIGGNEQYF.

The chain links TRBV7-9 to TRBJ2-7; TRBD2 matches 9 bases. CDR1 and CDR2 from the germline V gene are SEHNR and FQNEAQ (reference sequence). The V segment lost 9 bases and the J segment 4 bases; nucleotides outside the gene matches: 10. The CDR3 consists of 14 residues. The CDR3 DNA follows: TGTGCCAGTTCCGCGGCGGGAGGGCCGTACGAGCAGTACTTC. It specifies CASSAAGGPYEQYF. The full variable domain, completed using reference TRBV7-9 and TRBJ2-7, is DTGVSQNPRHKITKRGQNVTFRCDPISEHNRLYWYRQTLGQGPEFLTYFQNEAQLEKSRLLSDRFSAERPKGSFSTLEIQRTEQGDSAMYLCASSAAGGPYEQYFGPGTRLTVT.

V and J are TRBV4-1 and TRBJ1-5, with 8 bases aligning to TRBD1. The length of the CDR3 is 16 residues. Germline V gives CDR1 MGHRA, CDR2 YSYEKL. V dropped 4 bases and J dropped 5; count of bases not matched to a gene: 10. CDR3 region: CASSPAETGAYQPQHF. The DNA of the CDR3 is TGCGCCAGCAGCCCCGCCGAGACAGGGGCATATCAGCCCCAGCATTTT.

The CDR3 region is CASSQQGNTEAFF. CDR3 DNA sequence: TGTGCCAGCAGCCAACAGGGGAACACTGAAGCTTTCTTT. This sequence joins TRBV14 and TRBJ1-1, with a possible D match to TRBD1 (5 bases). V was trimmed by 2 bases and J by 1 base, leaving 5 bases between them. The CDR3 totals 13 residues. The germline V gene encodes CDR1 SGHDN and CDR2 FVKESK.

The V and J genes are TRBV24-1 and TRBJ2-2, with 7 bases lining up with TRBD1. Germline loops: CDR1 KGHDR, CDR2 SFDVKD. The V segment lost 2 bases and the J segment 6 bases; nucleotides outside the gene matches: 2. The CDR3 runs 14 residues. This CDR3 is CATSDSGGAGELFF. CDR3 DNA: TGTGCCACCAGTGATTCAGGGGGAGCCGGGGAGCTGTTTTTT.

V usage is TRBV7-2 and J usage is TRBJ1-1; no definite D call. Germline loops: CDR1 SGHTA, CDR2 FQGNSA. The CDR3 spans 13 residues. With 5 bases removed from V and 6 bases from J, the gap between germline ends came to 13 bases. The CDR3 loop reads CASSPQAHAEAFF. CDR3 nucleotide sequence: TGTGCCAGCAGCCCCCAGGCCCACGCTGAAGCTTTCTTT.

This chain links TRBV27 with TRBJ2-7, with D possibly matching TRBD1 (7 bases). This CDR3 is 14 amino acids long. Per germline, CDR1 MNHEY and CDR2 SMNVEV (reference sequence). V shed 8 bases and J shed 3 bases, with 17 bases lying between them. The CDR3 loop is CASAYSGGIYEQYF. The CDR3 coding sequence is TGTGCCAGCGCCTACTCAGGGGGGATCTACGAGCAGTACTTC.

The rearrangement joins TRBV11-3 to TRBJ1-2; 9 bases are a match to TRBD1. The CDR3 contains 16 residues. J gave up 2 bases and V 5 bases, and 9 bases lay outside the gene matches. Germline CDR1 reads SGHNT; CDR2 reads YENEEA. The DNA of the CDR3 is TGTGCCAGCAGCACGCCCGGGACAGGGTCAAACTATGGCTACACCTTC. This gives the protein CASSTPGTGSNYGYTF.

The V and J genes are TRBV29-1 and TRBJ1-4, with TRBD1 identical over 7 bases. Germline V CDR1 and CDR2: SQVTM, ANQGSEA. The V gene end was trimmed by 7 bases and the J gene end by 3 bases; junction bases not matched to a gene: 2. This CDR3 has 12 amino acids. Here the CDR3 DNA reads TGCAGCGCGGGACAGCCTAATGAAAAACTGTTTTTT. Translated, it gives CSAGQPNEKLFF.

This clone has just a few counts. This sequence joins TRBV4-2 and TRBJ1-5; D gene unclear. Germline CDR1 LGHNA, CDR2 YNFKEQ. The germline V and J ends were trimmed by 4 bases and 0 bases, with 10 bases remaining between them. The CDR3 has 15 residues. The CDR3 nucleotides are TGTGCCAGCAGCCCAGTATTTGATAGCAATCAGCCCCAGCATTTT. Protein sequence: CASSPVFDSNQPQHF.